These 11 T cell receptor beta chains were all obtained from the same sample, sequenced in a study of blood T cell repertoires in COVID-19 (TCRdb year 2020). Libraries were built with the immunoSEQ multiplex PCR assay. In TCRdb, the immuneACCESS table is reduced to in-frame sequences with V and J assigned. These tables do not hold every clone; where another copy was compared, an unresolved V gene accounts for under half, and the others remain unexplained. This sample has 65,000 to 75,000 clones in its table, and roughly four fifths of those were observed once. Together, the top ten hold under 6% of the sample. Sequencing was carried out using peripheral blood. The receptors here all came from a woman aged 60-70 years with acute or convalescent COVID-19.

The chain is built from TRBV28 and TRBJ1-2; TRBD1 agrees at 7 bases. The trim removed 6 bases at V and 7 bases at J, leaving 5 bases unmatched. The CDR3 extends over 12 amino acids. Germline V gene sequence: CDR1 MDHEN, CDR2 SYDVKM. CDR3: CASRSTGFGYTF. CDR3 nucleotide sequence: TGTGCCAGCAGATCGACAGGGTTTGGCTACACCTTC.

The chain carries TRBV3-1 (or the pseudogene TRBV3-2) and TRBJ2-3, with 7 bases fitting TRBD2. Germline lookup yields CDR1 LGHDT and CDR2 YNNKEL (reference sequence). The CDR3 sequence is 19 residues long. V gave up 0 bases and J gave up 0 bases; unmatched junction bases: 12. CDR3 in DNA: TGTGCCAGCAGCCAAGATAAGAGTAGGACTAGTGCTAGCACAGATACGCAGTATTTT. Its protein product is CASSQDKSRTSASTDTQYF.

The rearrangement joins TRBV19 to TRBJ1-5; D possibly corresponds to TRBD1 (6 bases). Between the trimmed V and J ends, which lost 7 bases and 1 base, there was a span of 11 bases. The germline CDR1 and CDR2 sequences are LNHDA and SQIVND (reference sequence). This CDR3 is built from 14 residues. The CDR3 region is CASTLTGSNQPQHF. Written as DNA, the CDR3 is TGTGCCAGTACCCTGACAGGAAGCAATCAGCCCCAGCATTTT. Full variable domain (missing parts from reference TRBV19 and TRBJ1-5): DGGITQSPKYLFRKEGQNVTLSCEQNLNHDAMYWYRQDPGQGLRLIYYSQIVNDFQKGDIAEGYSVSREKKESFPLTVTSAQKNPTAFYLCASTLTGSNQPQHFGDGTRLSIL.

The gene calls are TRBV11-1 and TRBJ2-1; tentatively, D is TRBD1 (6 bases). Germline assignment: CDR1 SGHAT and CDR2 FQDESV (reference sequence). CDR3 size: 15 residues. V lost 2 bases and J 3 bases, leaving 11 bases between the germline ends. CDR3 sequence (DNA): TGTGCCAGCAGCTTAATCGGCAGGGGCTACAATGAGCAGTTCTTC. Translation gives CASSLIGRGYNEQFF.

J is TRBJ2-3 and V is TRBV30, with D possibly matching TRBD2 (6 bases). The ends were cut back, 8 bases at V and 4 bases at J, with 13 bases in the middle. This CDR3 comprises 12 residues. Germline V gene data show CDR1 as GTSNPN and CDR2 as SVGIG (reference sequence). This chain's CDR3 is CARGLDPDTQYF. The CDR3 nucleotides are TGTGCCCGGGGACTGGACCCAGATACGCAGTATTTT.

The chain links TRBV3-1 (or the pseudogene TRBV3-2) to TRBJ2-3; the match to TRBD2 covers 8 bases. Germline CDR1 reads LGHDT; CDR2 reads YNNKEL (reference sequence). Losses at the gene ends were 1 base for V and 2 bases for J; bases not matched to a gene: 8. The CDR3 is 17 residues long. In DNA, the CDR3 is TGTGCCAGCAGCCAAGTCTACCCGGGGGGGGTCACAGATACGCAGTATTTT. It specifies CASSQVYPGGVTDTQYF.

J is TRBJ1-1 and V is TRBV2, with unresolved D. Germline CDR1 SNHLY, CDR2 FYNNEI. The CDR3 loop spans 13 amino acids. The germline V and J ends were trimmed by 7 bases and 1 base, with 10 bases remaining between them. The CDR3 protein is CASIQFGNTEAFF. The CDR3 DNA reads TGTGCCAGCATCCAGTTTGGGAACACTGAAGCTTTCTTT.

V and J are TRBV2 and TRBJ1-5, with 7 bases fitting TRBD1. The J segment lost 4 bases and the V segment lost 6 bases, leaving 6 bases of the junction unmatched. Per germline, CDR1 SNHLY and CDR2 FYNNEI. The CDR3 runs to 14 residues. The CDR3: CASSRQGRNQPQHF. The DNA for the CDR3 is TGTGCCAGCAGCAGACAGGGTCGAAATCAGCCCCAGCATTTT.

The chain couples TRBV12-3 or TRBV12-4 to TRBJ1-1, with 7 bases fitting TRBD1. The ends lost 4 bases at V and 10 bases at J; junction bases unmatched: 6. The CDR3 sequence is 12 residues long. CDR3 region: CASSSPAGGAFF. CDR3 nucleotides: TGTGCCAGCAGTTCCCCGGCAGGGGGAGCTTTCTTT.

This sequence joins TRBV5-1 and TRBJ1-5, with 8 bases lining up with TRBD1. J lost 0 bases, V lost 4 bases, and 3 bases had no gene match. This CDR3 region has 15 residues. Germline CDR1 reads SGHRS; CDR2 reads YFSETQ. Written as DNA, the CDR3 is TGCGCCAGCAGCCCTCAGGGGGCTAGCAATCAGCCCCAGCATTTT. It is translated as CASSPQGASNQPQHF.

This clone occurred once. J is TRBJ2-7 and V is TRBV6-6; 7 nucleotides agree with TRBD1. The germline V gene encodes CDR1 MNHNY and CDR2 SVGAGI (reference sequence). This CDR3 comprises 13 residues. V gave up 3 bases and J gave up 2 bases; unmatched junction bases: 1. The CDR3 spells CASSYQGAYEQYF. In DNA, the CDR3 is TGTGCCAGCAGTTATCAGGGGGCCTACGAGCAGTACTTC.